These 13 T cell receptor beta chains share one sample of origin, sequenced in a study of blood T cell repertoires in COVID-19. Generated by immunoSEQ multiplex PCR, the TCRdb table keeps only in-frame clones and is missing some. Of around 160,000 clones in the sample, about 87% were seen once. Input material: peripheral blood. The receptors were sampled from a man of 80 years or more with acute or convalescent COVID-19.

The CDR3 nucleotides read TGTGCCACCAGTAAAGACGGACTCACTGAAGCTTTCTTT. Protein product: CATSKDGLTEAFF. The chain carries TRBV24-1 and TRBJ1-1; D is unresolved. The CDR3 is 13 amino acids. The germline CDR1 and CDR2 sequences are KGHDR and SFDVKD. V was cut by 6 bases and J by 4 bases, with 11 bases left in between.

The V gene is TRBV5-5, the J gene TRBJ2-7; D gene uncertain. This CDR3 comprises 15 residues. Between the trimmed V and J ends, which lost 0 bases and 0 bases, there was a span of 10 bases. CDR1 is SGHKS, CDR2 YYEKEE, per germline (reference sequence). The CDR3 region has the DNA TGTGCCAGCAGCTTGGTACACATACCCTCCTACGAGCAGTACTTC. This gives the protein CASSLVHIPSYEQYF.

V and J are TRBV2 and TRBJ2-1; no firm D call. The CDR3 is made up of 11 amino acids. Trimming pared 7 bases from V and 6 bases from J, leaving 7 bases between. The germline V gene has CDR1 SNHLY and CDR2 FYNNEI. As DNA, the CDR3 is TGTGCCAGCACGAGGAGCAATGAGCAGTTCTTC. The encoded protein is CASTRSNEQFF.

The V call is TRBV5-1, the J call TRBJ2-5, with 11 bases aligning to TRBD2. CDR3 length equals 16 residues. The ends lost 5 bases at V and 5 bases at J; junction bases unmatched: 11. Germline CDR1 reads SGHRS; CDR2 reads YFSETQ. In DNA, the CDR3 is TGCGCCAGCAGACCGGATAGCGGGAGGGCCCAGGAGACCCAGTACTTC. This encodes CASRPDSGRAQETQYF.

The chain links TRBV5-1 to TRBJ2-2; TRBD1 might be the D (5 bases). Germline values: CDR1 SGHRS, CDR2 YFSETQ. V lost 0 bases to trimming and J lost 0 bases, with 9 bases between them. The CDR3 runs to 16 residues. The CDR3 bases are TGCGCCAGCAGCTTGGGGGCAGGGCCGAACACCGGGGAGCTGTTTTTT. This sequence encodes CASSLGAGPNTGELFF.

J is TRBJ1-4 and V is TRBV6-5; tentatively, D is TRBD1 (6 bases). Between the trimmed V and J ends, which lost 5 bases and 8 bases, there was a span of 18 bases. Germline-derived CDR1 and CDR2 are MNHEY and SVGAGI. This CDR3 is 15 amino acids long. The DNA for the CDR3 is TGTGCCAGCAGTCATAGAGGGGGACAAGCAGAAAAACTGTTTTTT. This codes for CASSHRGGQAEKLFF.

In its sample, this clone was seen a few times. This chain connects TRBV6-5 to TRBJ1-2; no reliable D call. Per the germline V gene, CDR1 is MNHEY and CDR2 is SVGAGI. V lost 6 bases to trimming and J lost 8 bases, with 16 bases between them. This CDR3 is 13 amino acids long. CDR3 sequence: CASSAGRVRGYTF. CDR3 nucleotide sequence: TGTGCCAGCAGCGCCGGGAGGGTCCGGGGCTACACCTTC.

J is TRBJ2-3 and V is TRBV6-1, with D perhaps TRBD1 (6 bases). V was trimmed by 1 base and J by 7 bases, leaving 9 bases between them. CDR3 length: 13 residues. Germline CDR1 and CDR2: MNHNS and SASEGT. The chain's CDR3 is CASSEGQAHTQYF. In nucleotides, the CDR3 is TGTGCCAGCAGTGAAGGACAGGCCCATACGCAGTATTTT.

There are a few counts of this clone. The CDR3 sequence: CASSSGQGNTEAFF. The CDR3 bases are TGTGCCAGTAGTTCCGGACAGGGGAACACTGAAGCTTTCTTT. The rearrangement links TRBV19 to TRBJ1-1; 8 positions match TRBD1. CDR3 length: 14 residues. Germline assignment: CDR1 LNHDA and CDR2 SQIVND (reference sequence). Germline trimming cut 5 bases from V and 1 base from J; bases unmatched to any gene: 3.

About this clone itself: Other nucleotide sequences from this sample produce the same CDR3. This rearrangement joins TRBV27 to TRBJ2-2; 10 bases map to TRBD2. The CDR3 runs 16 residues. Germline V gene sequence: CDR1 MNHEY, CDR2 SMNVEV (reference sequence). Unmatched junction bases numbered 5, after V lost 3 bases and J lost 4 bases. CDR3 region: CASSLGLAGVTGELFF. CDR3 nucleotide sequence: TGTGCCAGCAGTTTGGGGCTAGCGGGGGTCACCGGGGAGCTGTTTTTT.

This chain links TRBV30 with TRBJ1-4; perhaps TRBD1 as D (6 bases). The CDR3 consists of 15 residues. V was clipped by 0 bases and J by 5 bases, with 13 bases between them. CDR1 is GTSNPN and CDR2 is SVGIG in the germline V gene (reference sequence). The chain's CDR3 is CAWSVRTVGNEKLFF. CDR3 bases: TGTGCCTGGAGTGTGAGGACAGTGGGGAATGAAAAACTGTTTTTT.

The genes are TRBV13 and TRBJ2-7; no clear D gene. Germline CDR1 PRHDT, CDR2 FYEKMQ (reference sequence). The CDR3 is 14 amino acids. V lost 3 bases, J lost 6 bases, and 15 bases lay in between. The CDR3 loop is CASSFGRPPLEQYF. The CDR3 region has the DNA TGTGCCAGCAGCTTTGGGCGCCCGCCACTCGAGCAGTACTTC.

This chain links TRBV27 with TRBJ1-5; TRBD1 matches at 7 bases. The CDR3 has 15 residues. Germline V gene lookup returns CDR1 MNHEY and CDR2 SMNVEV (reference sequence). With V trimmed by 4 bases and J by 11 bases, 14 bases remained unmatched. The CDR3 DNA follows: TGTGCCAGCAGTTCCCTACAGCCCCTCGACAGGGCCCAGCATTTT. It yields the protein CASSSLQPLDRAQHF.